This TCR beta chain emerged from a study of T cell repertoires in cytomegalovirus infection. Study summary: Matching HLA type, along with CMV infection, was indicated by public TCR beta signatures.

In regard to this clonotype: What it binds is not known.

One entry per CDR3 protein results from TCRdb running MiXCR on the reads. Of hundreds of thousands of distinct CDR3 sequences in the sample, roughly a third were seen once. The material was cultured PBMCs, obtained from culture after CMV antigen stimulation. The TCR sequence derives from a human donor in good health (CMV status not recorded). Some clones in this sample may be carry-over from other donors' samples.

In DNA, the CDR3 is TGTGCCAGCAGTTTATCCCCAGGGCAAGAGACCCAGTACTTC. Amino acids: CASSLSPGQETQYF. The rearrangement joins TRBV12-3 or TRBV12-4 to TRBJ2-5; possibly TRBD1 for D (5 bases). The CDR3 sequence is 14 residues long. V was pared by 2 bases and J by 2 bases, with 9 bases between.